The 9 T cell receptor beta chains given below trace back to one sample, sequenced in a study of beta chain features in type 1 diabetes. Every isolated RNA sample was fully reverse transcribed, so sequencing captured expressed TCRB transcripts. The assay was immunoSEQ multiplex PCR, and TCRdb's table has in-frame clones only and misses some. The table includes about 220,000 clones, roughly 11% detected once. The sequenced sample consisted of central memory CD4+ T cells from blood. These receptors came from a man aged 18 to 29 in good health.

This clone was detected only a few times. J is TRBJ1-2 and V is TRBV29-1, with 8 nucleotides matching TRBD1. V lost 7 bases, J lost 4 bases, and 8 bases stayed unmatched. In germline, CDR1 is SQVTM, CDR2 ANQGSEA. The CDR3 has 13 amino acids. CDR3 bases: TGCAGCGCGGGACAGGTCGAAGGCTATGGCTACACCTTC. Encoded protein: CSAGQVEGYGYTF.

The genes are TRBV6-1 and TRBJ2-1; 8 bases map to TRBD2. Losses at the gene ends were 2 bases for V and 4 bases for J; bases not matched to a gene: 10. Germline CDR1 is MNHNS and CDR2 is SASEGT. This CDR3 has 17 amino acids. CDR3 coding DNA: TGTGCCAGCAGTGAAATTGGGCTAGCGGGCGGATACAATGAGCAGTTCTTC. This translates into CASSEIGLAGGYNEQFF.

The chain is built from TRBV5-1 and TRBJ1-4, with 7 nucleotides matching TRBD1. The length of the CDR3 is 15 residues. V lost 3 bases to trimming and J lost 4 bases; unmatched junction nucleotides: 6. The germline gives CDR1 SGHRS, CDR2 YFSETQ. DNA for the CDR3: TGCGCCAGCAGCTCTCGGACAGGAGTTAATGAAAAACTGTTTTTT. Translated, it gives CASSSRTGVNEKLFF.

This clone was counted a few times. This chain joins TRBV28 and TRBJ2-7; TRBD1 is a possible D gene (6 bases). The CDR3 has 14 amino acids. The V gene lost 6 bases and the J gene lost 0 bases, with 12 bases spanning the gap. CDR1 is MDHEN, CDR2 SYDVKM, per germline. The CDR3 loop reads CASSALDSSYEQYF. The CDR3 region has the DNA TGTGCCAGCAGCGCCTTGGACAGCTCCTACGAGCAGTACTTC.

The chain recombines TRBV7-3 with TRBJ1-1; 7 nucleotides agree with TRBD1. The CDR3 contains 15 residues. With V trimmed by 5 bases and J by 3 bases, 9 bases remained unmatched. Germline V gene lookup returns CDR1 SGHTA and CDR2 FQGTGA. For the CDR3, the DNA is TGTGCCAGCAGCGCTAATTCCGGGACAGACACTGAAGCTTTCTTT. It translates to CASSANSGTDTEAFF.

The V and J genes are TRBV10-2 and TRBJ2-1; TRBD2 matches 14 bases. The V segment lost 6 bases and the J segment 10 bases; nucleotides outside the gene matches: 11. CDR1 WSHSY and CDR2 SAAADI come from the germline V gene. The CDR3 is 16 residues long. CDR3 sequence reads: CASRSPTGTSGREQFF. The CDR3 coding sequence is TGCGCCAGCAGATCTCCCACGGGGACTAGCGGGAGAGAGCAGTTCTTC.

Only a few counts were recorded for this clone. V and J are TRBV6-5 and TRBJ2-3, with D perhaps TRBD1 or TRBD2 (5 bases each). V was shortened by 5 bases and J by 8 bases, with 14 bases between the two germline ends. The CDR3 covers 13 residues. Looked up from germline, CDR1 is MNHEY and CDR2 is SVGAGI. CDR3 sequence reads: CASSRDGWGTQYF. The CDR3 DNA reads TGTGCCAGCAGTCGGGACGGCTGGGGTACGCAGTATTTT.

The V call is TRBV30, the J call TRBJ1-1; D is ambiguous. The CDR3 consists of 12 residues. V was cut by 3 bases and J by 1 base, with 6 bases left in between. Germline V CDR1 and CDR2: GTSNPN, SVGIG (reference sequence). Written as DNA, the CDR3 is TGTGCCTGGAGACAAACGAACACTGAAGCTTTCTTT. Translating gives CAWRQTNTEAFF. Variable domain in full (rest from reference TRBV30 and TRBJ1-1): SQTIHQWPATLVQPVGSPLSLECTVEGTSNPNLYWYRQAAGRGLQLLFYSVGIGQISSEVPQNLSASRPQDRQFILSSKKLLLSDSGFYLCAWRQTNTEAFFGQGTRLTVV.

This clone came up a few times. One junction end disagrees with the germline gene, perhaps due to a read error. Other DNA sequences within the sample encode an identical CDR3. The chain recombines TRBV7-7 with TRBJ2-5; TRBD2 agrees at 9 bases. Germline CDR1 SSHAT, CDR2 FNYEAQ (reference sequence). The CDR3 extends over 13 amino acids. The CDR3 DNA sequence: TGTGCTAGCAGCTTAGCGGGAGCCGAGACCCAGTACTTC. It codes for CASSLAGAETQYF.